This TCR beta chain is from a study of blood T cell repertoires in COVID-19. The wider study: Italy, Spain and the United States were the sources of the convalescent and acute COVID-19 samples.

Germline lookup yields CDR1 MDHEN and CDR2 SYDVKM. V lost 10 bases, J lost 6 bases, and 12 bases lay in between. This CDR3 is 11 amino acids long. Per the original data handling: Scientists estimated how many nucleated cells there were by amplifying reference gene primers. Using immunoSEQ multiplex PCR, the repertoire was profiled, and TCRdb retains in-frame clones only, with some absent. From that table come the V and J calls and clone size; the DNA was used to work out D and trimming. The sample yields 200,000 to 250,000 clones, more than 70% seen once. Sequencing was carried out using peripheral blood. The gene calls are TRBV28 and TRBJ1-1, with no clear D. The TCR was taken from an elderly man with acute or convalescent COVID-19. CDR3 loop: CATKRGSEAFF. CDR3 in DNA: TGTGCCACCAAGCGGGGTTCTGAAGCTTTCTTT. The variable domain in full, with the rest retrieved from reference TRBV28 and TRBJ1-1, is DVKVTQSSRYLVKRTGEKVFLECVQDMDHENMFWYRQDPGLGLRLIYFSYDVKMKEKGDIPEGYSVSREKKERFSLILESASTNQTSMYLCATKRGSEAFFGQGTRLTVV.